The 28 T cell receptor beta chains in this list originate from one sample, sequenced in a study of STAT5B mutations in CD4+ large granular lymphocyte leukemia. Assay used: immunoSEQ multiplex PCR; TCRdb lists only in-frame clones, some missing. The top ten clones hold 1% to 1.2% of a sample with about 30,000 clones, around 74% of them seen once. Sequences were obtained from CD4+ T cells from blood buffy coats. The origin of the receptors is a human donor in good health.

This clone was detected only a few times. This sequence joins TRBV7-9 and TRBJ2-2, with 7 bases matching TRBD2. In germline, CDR1 is SEHNR, CDR2 FQNEAQ (reference sequence). V shed 3 bases, J shed 4 bases, and the junction held 5 bases outside the gene matches. The CDR3 extends over 15 amino acids. DNA of the CDR3: TGTGCCAGCAGCTTGTATAGCGGGTTCACCGGGGAGCTGTTTTTT. Translated, it gives CASSLYSGFTGELFF.

The chain couples TRBV4-3 to TRBJ2-6, with 10 positions matching TRBD1. V lost 4 bases, J lost 1 base, and 7 bases stayed unmatched. The CDR3 is 18 residues long. Germline V gene lookup returns CDR1 LGHNA and CDR2 YSLEER. The CDR3 here is CASSRWGQGTSGANVLTF. The DNA of the CDR3 is TGCGCCAGCAGCCGATGGGGACAGGGGACTTCTGGGGCCAACGTCCTGACTTTC.

This clone was picked up one time. The gene calls are TRBV19 and TRBJ2-1; 9 bases map to TRBD2. The V gene end was trimmed by 2 bases and the J gene end by 3 bases; junction bases not matched to a gene: 5. CDR3 size: 16 residues. Germline V gives CDR1 LNHDA, CDR2 SQIVND (reference sequence). CDR3 protein: CASSINLAGSYNEQFF. The CDR3 DNA reads as TGTGCCAGTAGTATAAATCTAGCGGGGAGCTACAATGAGCAGTTCTTC. The full variable domain, rest sourced from reference TRBV19 and TRBJ2-1, is DGGITQSPKYLFRKEGQNVTLSCEQNLNHDAMYWYRQDPGQGLRLIYYSQIVNDFQKGDIAEGYSVSREKKESFPLTVTSAQKNPTAFYLCASSINLAGSYNEQFFGPGTRLTVL.

The table lists this clone with a count of one. The rearrangement uses TRBV5-1 and TRBJ1-4, with D unclear. The CDR3 covers 15 residues. V lost 4 bases and J 3 bases, leaving 13 bases between the germline ends. Germline V gives CDR1 SGHRS, CDR2 YFSETQ. The CDR3 region is CASSQGLTANEKLFF. In nucleotides, the CDR3 is TGCGCCAGCAGCCAAGGACTGACGGCTAATGAAAAACTGTTTTTT.

The rearrangement links TRBV7-2 to TRBJ1-4, with 7 bases that match TRBD1. V was pared by 7 bases and J by 5 bases, with 7 bases of the junction left unmatched. The germline gives CDR1 SGHTA, CDR2 FQGNSA. The CDR3 sequence is 14 residues long. This CDR3 reads CASKPGTANEKLFF. CDR3 coding DNA: TGTGCCAGCAAACCCGGGACAGCGAATGAAAAACTGTTTTTT.

The chain recombines TRBV5-4 with TRBJ1-3, with 9 bases identical to TRBD1. The length of the CDR3 is 15 residues. Germline V gives CDR1 SGHNT, CDR2 YYREEE (reference sequence). The J segment lost 4 bases and the V segment lost 4 bases, leaving 6 bases of the junction unmatched. DNA for the CDR3: TGTGCCAGCAGCCCCGGGACAGGGTACGGAAACACCATATATTTT. This gives the protein CASSPGTGYGNTIYF.

The V call is TRBV4-1, the J call TRBJ2-3; D remains ambiguous. Trimming took off 0 bases at V and 1 base at J, with 17 bases between the two ends. The CDR3 is made up of 18 amino acids. The germline V gene encodes CDR1 MGHRA and CDR2 YSYEKL. CDR3 residues: CASSQDFFGESGTDTQYF. The CDR3 nucleotides are TGCGCCAGCAGCCAAGATTTTTTTGGGGAATCGGGCACAGATACGCAGTATTTT.

The rearrangement joins TRBV5-1 to TRBJ1-1, with 8 bases fitting TRBD1. V trimming: 4 bases; J trimming: 2 bases; junction bases outside the gene matches: 7. Per the germline V gene, CDR1 is SGHRS and CDR2 is YFSETQ. There are 15 residues in the CDR3. CDR3 residues: CASSPLQGGNTEAFF. Written as DNA, the CDR3 is TGCGCCAGCAGCCCCCTACAGGGGGGTAACACTGAAGCTTTCTTT.

This chain uses TRBV28 with TRBJ1-6; 7 bases fit TRBD1. The CDR3 contains 17 residues. Germline V gene lookup returns CDR1 MDHEN and CDR2 SYDVKM. The V segment lost 6 bases and the J segment 4 bases; nucleotides outside the gene matches: 12. As DNA, the CDR3 is TGTGCCAGCAGCCAGGATCACGGGACAGCGTATAATTCACCCCTCCACTTT. It is translated as CASSQDHGTAYNSPLHF.

This sequence joins TRBV6-6 and TRBJ1-2; no reliable D call. CDR3 size: 13 residues. V gave up 5 bases and J gave up 2 bases, with 9 bases separating them. Germline V CDR1 and CDR2: MNHNY, SVGAGI (reference sequence). The CDR3, as DNA: TGTGCCAGCAGTCTCACAGTGAACTATGGCTACACCTTC. Translation gives CASSLTVNYGYTF.

V gene TRBV28 combines with J gene TRBJ1-2; D unclear. Between the trimmed V and J ends, which lost 5 bases and 7 bases, there was a span of 14 bases. The CDR3 has 13 amino acids. The V gene's germline CDR1 is MDHEN and CDR2 SYDVKM. The CDR3 protein is CASSGAGLGGYTF. CDR3 nucleotide sequence: TGTGCCAGCAGTGGCGCTGGGCTTGGTGGCTACACCTTC.

The J gene is TRBJ2-3, the V gene TRBV5-3, with 8 bases fitting TRBD2. TRBV5-3 falls under the ORF class, with uncertain function. The CDR3 is made up of 17 amino acids. Unmatched junction bases numbered 8, after V lost 1 base and J lost 1 base. CDR3 DNA: TGTGCCAGAAGCTTGTGCTTGAACGGGGGGGGCACAGATACGCAGTATTTT. It codes for CARSLCLNGGGTDTQYF.

J is TRBJ2-3 and V is TRBV9; 15 nucleotides line up with TRBD2. The CDR3 is made up of 16 amino acids. The trim removed 3 bases at V and 4 bases at J, leaving 3 bases unmatched. The germline V gene encodes CDR1 SGDLS and CDR2 YYNGEE. In DNA form, the CDR3 reads TGTGCCAGCAGCGGCCGGACTAGCGGGGGGGCAGATACGCAGTATTTT. The encoded protein is CASSGRTSGGADTQYF.

This clone showed up just a few times. The chain is built from TRBV5-1 and TRBJ2-2; the match to TRBD1 covers 11 bases. Germline lookup yields CDR1 SGHRS and CDR2 YFSETQ. CDR3 length: 18 residues. Losses at the gene ends were 4 bases for V and 4 bases for J; bases not matched to a gene: 12. This CDR3 reads CASSPLSWGTGGTGELFF. CDR3 DNA: TGCGCCAGCAGCCCCCTCTCGTGGGGGACAGGGGGCACCGGGGAGCTGTTTTTT.

The chain carries TRBV28 and TRBJ1-2; TRBD1 aligns across 8 bases. The germline gives CDR1 MDHEN, CDR2 SYDVKM. This CDR3 has 13 residues. J was trimmed by 8 bases and V by 2 bases; bases with no gene match: 4. The CDR3 is CASSLPTGEGYTF. The CDR3 nucleotides are TGTGCCAGCAGTTTACCGACAGGGGAAGGCTACACCTTC.

The rearrangement joins TRBV5-1 to TRBJ2-5, with 7 nucleotides matching TRBD1. In germline, CDR1 is SGHRS, CDR2 YFSETQ. J gave up 1 base and V 1 base, and 1 base lay outside the gene matches. The length of the CDR3 is 14 residues. CDR3 nucleotides: TGCGCCAGCAGCTTGAACAGGGGCCAAGAGACCCAGTACTTC. This codes for CASSLNRGQETQYF.

V is TRBV7-9 and J is TRBJ2-5, with TRBD2 as a possible D gene (5 bases). Germline loops: CDR1 SEHNR, CDR2 FQNEAQ (reference sequence). Trimming removed 6 bases at V and 1 base at J, with 18 bases between. This CDR3 comprises 16 residues. CDR3 sequence: CASSQYGLDSQETQYF. As DNA, the CDR3 is TGTGCCAGCAGTCAATATGGGTTGGACTCCCAAGAGACCCAGTACTTC.

V is TRBV18 and J is TRBJ2-3, with 8 bases matching TRBD2. Germline CDR1 KGHSH, CDR2 LQKENI. The trim removed 0 bases at V and 1 base at J, leaving 3 bases unmatched. The CDR3 sequence is 16 residues long. DNA for the CDR3: TGTGCCAGCTCACCACCGAGCGGGGGCCGCACAGATACGCAGTATTTT. Its protein product is CASSPPSGGRTDTQYF.

The rearrangement joins TRBV6-6 to TRBJ2-2, with a weak D call TRBD2 (5 bases). This CDR3 comprises 14 residues. Looked up from germline, CDR1 is MNHNY and CDR2 is SVGAGI (reference sequence). Trimming shortened V by 0 bases and J by 6 bases, and 8 bases separated the two germline ends. The CDR3 coding sequence is TGTGCCAGCAGTTACTCGAGGGTGGCCGGGGAGCTGTTTTTT. Encoded protein: CASSYSRVAGELFF.

The rearrangement joins TRBV27 to TRBJ1-2; a weak D match, TRBD1 (5 bases). V lost 6 bases and J 4 bases, leaving 18 bases between the germline ends. The germline CDR1 and CDR2 sequences are MNHEY and SMNVEV (reference sequence). This CDR3 has 15 amino acids. The CDR3 loop reads CASSRGHQGTYGYTF. The CDR3 nucleotides read TGTGCCAGCAGCCGGGGCCACCAGGGAACCTATGGCTACACCTTC.

As DNA, the CDR3 is TGCGCCAGCAGCAGAGCGGGAGGGAACACCGGGGAGCTGTTTTTT. This encodes CASSRAGGNTGELFF. The gene calls are TRBV5-1 and TRBJ2-2, with 9 positions matching TRBD2. After removal of 4 bases from V and 1 base from J, the junction contained 2 bases not matched to a gene. Germline CDR1 and CDR2: SGHRS and YFSETQ. This CDR3 comprises 15 residues.

The V call is TRBV18, the J call TRBJ2-3; possibly TRBD1 or TRBD2 for D (5 bases each). The CDR3 is made up of 16 amino acids. Trimming left V 8 bases short and J 5 bases short, with 23 bases between. Germline values: CDR1 KGHSH, CDR2 LQKENI. The CDR3 bases are TGTGCCAGCCTAGCCAATCCCGGCAGGGCGGGAGATACGCAGTATTTT. Translated: CASLANPGRAGDTQYF. The full variable domain, its missing parts supplied by reference TRBV18 and TRBJ2-3, is NAGVMQNPRHLVRRRGQEARLRCSPMKGHSHVYWYRQLPEEGLKFMVYLQKENIIDESGMPKERFSAEFPKEGPSILRIQQVVRGDSAAYFCASLANPGRAGDTQYFGPGTRLTVL.

This chain connects TRBV5-6 to TRBJ1-6; D might be TRBD1 (6 bases). This CDR3 spans 11 amino acids. Germline lookup yields CDR1 SGHDT and CDR2 YYEEEE. Trimming removed 1 base from V and 14 bases from J, with 7 bases in between. CDR3 coding DNA: TGTGCCAGCAGCTTGAGGGGGGCCCTCCACTTT. This translates into CASSLRGALHF.

This chain links TRBV6-5 with TRBJ1-1; 10 bases are a match to TRBD1. CDR1 and CDR2 from the germline V gene are MNHEY and SVGAGI. The CDR3 is 15 amino acids. Unmatched junction bases numbered 13, after V lost 5 bases and J lost 10 bases. CDR3 residues: CASSRGTGAPISAFF. CDR3 nucleotide sequence: TGTGCCAGCAGTCGAGGGACAGGGGCTCCCATTTCAGCTTTCTTT.

The chain couples TRBV29-1 to TRBJ1-1; D gene uncertain. The CDR3 length is 11 residues. Germline CDR1 is SQVTM and CDR2 is ANQGSEA. Trimming left V 5 bases short and J 2 bases short, with 6 bases between. The CDR3 loop reads CSVRDNTEAFF. CDR3 DNA: TGCAGCGTTCGGGATAACACTGAAGCTTTCTTT.

This clone has only a few counts. V usage is TRBV9 and J usage is TRBJ1-5; tentative D call: TRBD1 (6 bases). Germline V gene lookup returns CDR1 SGDLS and CDR2 YYNGEE. The germline V and J ends were trimmed by 1 base and 0 bases, with 8 bases remaining between them. CDR3 length equals 15 residues. The CDR3 spells CASSVRGDSNQPQHF. The CDR3, as DNA: TGTGCCAGCAGCGTAAGGGGGGATAGCAATCAGCCCCAGCATTTT. Full variable domain (missing parts from reference TRBV9 and TRBJ1-5): DSGVTQTPKHLITATGQRVTLRCSPRSGDLSVYWYQQSLDQGLQFLIQYYNGEERAKGNILERFSAQQFPDLHSELNLSSLELGDSALYFCASSVRGDSNQPQHFGDGTRLSIL.

This rearrangement joins TRBV7-9 to TRBJ2-1, with D perhaps TRBD2 (6 bases). The germline V gene has CDR1 SEHNR and CDR2 FQNEAQ (reference sequence). This CDR3 is 16 amino acids long. Deletions cut 5 bases from V and 5 bases from J, with 19 bases between. CDR3 sequence reads: CASSPTPGESHNEQFF. The CDR3 DNA sequence: TGTGCCAGCAGCCCCACCCCGGGGGAATCCCACAATGAGCAGTTCTTC.

In this sample, this clone turned up a few times. The J gene is TRBJ1-1, the V gene TRBV14; D is uncertain. Trimming shortened V by 1 base and J by 11 bases, and 8 bases separated the two germline ends. CDR3 length: 11 residues. The germline CDR1 and CDR2 sequences are SGHDN and FVKESK. Here the CDR3 reads CASSQGERAFF. For the CDR3, the DNA is TGTGCCAGCAGCCAAGGCGAACGCGCTTTCTTT.